The clone carrying this T cell receptor beta chain was counted many times. The data stem from a study of molecular identifiers for immune sequencing clone quantification. Naive CD8 sequencing libraries were generated from approximately 20,000 to 1,000,000 sorted cells, with 10%, 30% or 50% RNA as input. Sorting defined naive CD8 T cells as CD8+CD4-CCR7+CD45RA+. TCRdb redid the calling of the PCR reads with MiXCR, one entry per CDR3 protein. Of approximately 59,000 distinct CDR3 sequences in the sample, about 18% are singletons; the top ten hold about 1.4%. What was sequenced was naive CD8+ T cells from blood, with Jurkat cell RNA spiked in. Documented subset: FACS-sorted CD8+CD4-CCR7+CD45RA+ naive T cells. The receptor was derived from a human donor in good health. Some libraries in this study had Jurkat cell RNA spiked in.

CDR3 DNA: TGCAGTGCTCCTCTAGGTAATAGGACAATTTGGCGCAATCAGCCCCAGCATTTT. This sequence encodes CSAPLGNRTIWRNQPQHF. The V and J genes are TRBV20-1 and TRBJ1-5, with D possibly TRBD1 on 5 matching bases. Trimming cost V 5 bases and J 2 bases, with 25 bases left between them. The CDR3 covers 18 residues. In germline, CDR1 is DFQATT, CDR2 SNEGSKA (reference sequence).